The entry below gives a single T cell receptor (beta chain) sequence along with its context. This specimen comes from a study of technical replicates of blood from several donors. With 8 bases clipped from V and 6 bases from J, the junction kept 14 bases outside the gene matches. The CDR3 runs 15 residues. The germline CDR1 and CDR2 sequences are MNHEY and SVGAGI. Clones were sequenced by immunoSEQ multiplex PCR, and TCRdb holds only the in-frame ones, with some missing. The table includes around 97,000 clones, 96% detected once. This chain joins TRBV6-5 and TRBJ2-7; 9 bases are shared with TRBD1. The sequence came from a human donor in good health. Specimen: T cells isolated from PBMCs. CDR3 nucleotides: TGTGCCAGCGGCCCGGCCCGGGACAGGGCAGGCGAGCAGTACTTC. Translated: CASGPARDRAGEQYF.